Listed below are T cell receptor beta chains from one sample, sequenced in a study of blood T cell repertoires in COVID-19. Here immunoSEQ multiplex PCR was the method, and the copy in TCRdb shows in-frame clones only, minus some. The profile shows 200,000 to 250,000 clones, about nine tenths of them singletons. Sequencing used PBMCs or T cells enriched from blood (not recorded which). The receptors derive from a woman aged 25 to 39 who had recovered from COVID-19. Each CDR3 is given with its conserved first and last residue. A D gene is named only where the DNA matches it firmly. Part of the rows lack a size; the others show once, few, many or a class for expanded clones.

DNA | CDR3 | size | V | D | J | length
TGTGCCAGCAGTATCCGGGACAGGGGGCTCGCCGGGGAGCTGTTTTTT | CASSIRDRGLAGELFF | . | TRBV6-2/TRBV6-3 | TRBD1 | TRBJ2-2 | 16
TGTGCCAGTAGTACGAACAGGGATGGAAACACCATATATTTT | CASSTNRDGNTIYF | . | TRBV19 | . | TRBJ1-3 | 14
TGTGCCAGCAGCTTAGAGTCGGGGGATGGAGGCAATGAGCAGTTCTTC | CASSLESGDGGNEQFF | . | TRBV11-3 | . | TRBJ2-1 | 16
TGTGCCAGCAGCTTGGACACTCGCAACTATGGCTACACCTTC | CASSLDTRNYGYTF | . | TRBV11-2 | . | TRBJ1-2 | 14
TGTGCCAGCAGCTTAGCAGGGCATGTTCTGCGTGGCTACACCTTC | CASSLAGHVLRGYTF | few | TRBV11-2 | . | TRBJ1-2 | 15
TGTGCCAGCAGCCAAGTAGCCTCTTATGGCTACACCTTC | CASSQVASYGYTF | . | TRBV3-1/TRBV3-2 | . | TRBJ1-2 | 13
TGCGCCAGCAGCCAAGGACAGGGGGTTAATCAGCCCCAGCATTTT | CASSQGQGVNQPQHF | . | TRBV4-3 | TRBD1 | TRBJ1-5 | 15
TGTGCCAGCAGCGTGTACGGGACAGCGTCCACCGGGGAGCTGTTTTTT | CASSVYGTASTGELFF | . | TRBV9 | TRBD1 | TRBJ2-2 | 16
TGTGCCAGCAGCTTAACGAGGACAGGGAAGGGGACTGAAGCTTTCTTT | CASSLTRTGKGTEAFF | . | TRBV7-3 | TRBD1 | TRBJ1-1 | 16
TGTGCCAGCGGGAGGGAGGGGGGAAACTATGGCTACACCTTC | CASGREGGNYGYTF | . | TRBV5-4 | . | TRBJ1-2 | 14
TGTGCCAGTAGTACGAACCCTACTAGGAATGAGCAGTTCTTC | CASSTNPTRNEQFF | . | TRBV19 | . | TRBJ2-1 | 14
TGTGCCAGCAGTGAGGGCAGAGGCACAGATACGCAGTATTTT | CASSEGRGTDTQYF | . | TRBV2 | . | TRBJ2-3 | 14
TGTGCCAGCAGCCCGGACAGGTACACTGAAGCTTTCTTT | CASSPDRYTEAFF | once | TRBV28 | TRBD1 | TRBJ1-1 | 13
TGTGCCAGCAGCTTTGGGACAGGGGGAAATCAGCCCCAGCATTTT | CASSFGTGGNQPQHF | . | TRBV5-5 | TRBD1 | TRBJ1-5 | 15
TGTGCCAGCAGCCTGACACAGGGCTCCTACGAGCAGTACTTC | CASSLTQGSYEQYF | . | TRBV7-3 | . | TRBJ2-7 | 14
TGTGCCAGCAGAACAGGGTATGAGATGAACACTGAAGCTTTCTTT | CASRTGYEMNTEAFF | . | TRBV7-8 | . | TRBJ1-1 | 15
TGTGCCAGCAGCTTGACGCGGTCGTACAATGAGCAGTTCTTC | CASSLTRSYNEQFF | . | TRBV5-6 | . | TRBJ2-1 | 14
TGTGCCACCAGCAGAGATCGGGCGGCGGGCACCGACTTTTTT | CATSRDRAAGTDFF | . | TRBV15 | . | TRBJ1-4 | 14
TGTGCCAGCAGTTACTCTCAGGGCTTCTATAATTCACCCCTCCACTTT | CASSYSQGFYNSPLHF | . | TRBV6-5 | . | TRBJ1-6 | 16
TGTGCCAACGCGGGGGCCCTGGGAAGTTACAATGAGCAGTTCTTC | CANAGALGSYNEQFF | . | TRBV10-3 | . | TRBJ2-1 | 15
TGTGCCAGCAGCTTCGAGACAGCTAGCACAGATACGCAGTATTTT | CASSFETASTDTQYF | . | TRBV5-5 | . | TRBJ2-3 | 15
TGTGCCAGTACCTGGGGCAGGAACACTGAAGCTTTCTTT | CASTWGRNTEAFF | once | TRBV19 | . | TRBJ1-1 | 13
TGCAGTGCTAGTGCAGGGGTTAACTATGGCTACACCGGCTACACCTTC | CSASAGVNYGYTGYTF | . | TRBV20-1 | . | TRBJ1-2 | 16
TGTGCCAGCAGCCTAACAGCCTTCAGCTCGATTCCTGGCTACACCTTC | CASSLTAFSSIPGYTF | once | TRBV3-1/TRBV3-2 | . | TRBJ1-2 | 16
TGTGCCAGCAGTTTTATAAATCAGCCCCAGCATTTT | CASSFINQPQHF | once | TRBV28 | . | TRBJ1-5 | 12
TGCAGCGCTGTGTGGACAGGGCAAAACACTGAAGCTTTCTTT | CSAVWTGQNTEAFF | . | TRBV29-1 | TRBD1 | TRBJ1-1 | 14
TGTGCCAGCTCAGAGAGGGAATCTGGAAACACCATATATTTT | CASSERESGNTIYF | . | TRBV18 | . | TRBJ1-3 | 14
TGTGCCAGCAGACTTACTAGCGGGGGAATCACAGATACGCAGTATTTT | CASRLTSGGITDTQYF | . | TRBV7-9 | TRBD2 | TRBJ2-3 | 16
TGTGCCAGCAGCTTAGGGACAGGATCCTACAATGAGCAGTTCTTC | CASSLGTGSYNEQFF | . | TRBV5-8 | TRBD1 | TRBJ2-1 | 15
TGTGCCAGCAGCTCCCCGGGACAGGGGGCGATGGAGCCCCAGCATTTT | CASSSPGQGAMEPQHF | . | TRBV7-2 | TRBD1 | TRBJ1-5 | 16
TGTGCCAGCAGCTTGAACAGAAACACTGAAGCTTTCTTT | CASSLNRNTEAFF | . | TRBV5-6 | . | TRBJ1-1 | 13
TGCGCCAGCAGCCAAGATCGCGGCACTGGGGCCAACGTCCTGACTTTC | CASSQDRGTGANVLTF | . | TRBV4-3 | . | TRBJ2-6 | 16